Listed below are T cell receptor beta chains from one sample, sequenced in a study of blood T cells in healthy people across ages. In TCRdb, the 5' RACE reads were re-called with MiXCR into one record per CDR3 protein. The sample lists some 1.5 million distinct CDR3 sequences, 28% occurring once. Sequenced material: blood. These receptors were taken from a woman aged 30 to 39 in good health. Each CDR3 is given with its conserved first and last residue. The order of the fields is D gene, V gene, J gene, clone size, CDR3 length, CDR3 DNA, CDR3 protein. The D gene is left open where the match is weak. Where a row states a size, it is once, few, many or the class of an expanded clone; other rows omit it.

-	TRBV2	TRBJ1-1	-	13	TGTGCCAGCAGTCTGAGGGACAAGGAGGGAGCTTTCTTT	CASSLRDKEGAFF
-	TRBV28	TRBJ1-5	few	14	TGTGCCAGCACTCGGATAGGTCTCGATCAGCCCCAGCATTTT	CASTRIGLDQPQHF
-	TRBV20-1	TRBJ2-1	-	14	TGCAGTGCTGGATCCGCCCAGGGGATAAATGAGCAGTTCTTC	CSAGSAQGINEQFF
-	TRBV20-1	TRBJ2-3	few	16	TGCAGTGCTAGAGATTCGCGGACCTCTCGCACAGATACGCAGTATTTT	CSARDSRTSRTDTQYF
TRBD1	TRBV5-5	TRBJ2-2	-	15	TGTGCCAGCAGCTTAGGACAGGAGCGTGCCGGGGAGCTGTTTTTT	CASSLGQERAGELFF
TRBD2	TRBV20-1	TRBJ2-7	many	19	TGCAGTGCTTGCCCCGAGAGGGTAGCGGGAGGCCACTACTCCTACGAGCAGTACTTC	CSACPERVAGGHYSYEQYF
-	TRBV25-1	TRBJ2-1	few	16	TGTGCCAGCAGTGGATCAGCAGGGTGGGTCGACAATGAGCAGTTCTTC	CASSGSAGWVDNEQFF
TRBD2	TRBV6-5	TRBJ2-5	many	15	TGTGCCAGCAGTGATAGCGGGGGCCAACAAGAGACCCAGTACTTC	CASSDSGGQQETQYF
TRBD2	TRBV20-1	TRBJ2-3	few	14	TGCAGTGCTAGCCGCGGGAGAATCACAGATACGCAGTATTTT	CSASRGRITDTQYF
TRBD2	TRBV9	TRBJ2-5	-	17	TGTGCCAGCAGCGGAGGACTAGCGGGGATATTACAAGAGACCCAGTACTTC	CASSGGLAGILQETQYF
-	TRBV9	TRBJ2-1	few	16	TGTGCCAGCAGCGCGTACGGTACAGGGACCTACAATGAGCAGTTCTTC	CASSAYGTGTYNEQFF
-	TRBV2	TRBJ1-5	-	14	TGTGCCAGCAGTGATCGGGTGGTTGATCAGCCCCAGCATTTT	CASSDRVVDQPQHF
-	TRBV11-2	TRBJ2-1	-	16	TGTGCCAGCAGCTTCAGAGCTGTGTCCTTCTACAATGAGCAGTTCTTC	CASSFRAVSFYNEQFF
TRBD2	TRBV12-3/TRBV12-4	TRBJ2-5	-	16	TGTGCCAGCAGTTCCAAGCGGGAGTTTTGGGAAGAGACCCAGTACTTC	CASSSKREFWEETQYF
-	TRBV20-1	TRBJ2-3	-	13	TGCAGTGCTAGTGAGGGGGTGTTAGATACGCAGTATTTT	CSASEGVLDTQYF
TRBD1	TRBV6-5	TRBJ2-1	many	16	TGTGCCAGCAGTCCCGTCTCGGGACAGAGGGGCAATGAGCAGTTCTTC	CASSPVSGQRGNEQFF
TRBD2	TRBV9	TRBJ2-5	-	15	TGTGCCAGCAGCGTTAGCGGGGGGGCGTGGAATGAGCAGTACTTC	CASSVSGGAWNEQYF
TRBD1	TRBV28	TRBJ2-5	few	14	TGTGCCAGCAGCCAATCGACAGGGGGAGAGACCCAGTACTTC	CASSQSTGGETQYF
TRBD2	TRBV20-1	TRBJ2-4	few	15	TGCAGTGCTCCCCTGGGACTAGCCAACGGAAACATTCAGTACTTC	CSAPLGLANGNIQYF
TRBD2	TRBV20-1	TRBJ2-3	-	13	TGCAGTGCAAGCGGGATGTTGACAGATACGCAGTATTTT	CSASGMLTDTQYF
-	TRBV28	TRBJ2-1	-	16	TGTGCCAGCAGTTTCCGACAGTCGAGCTCCTACAATGAGCAGTTCTTC	CASSFRQSSSYNEQFF
TRBD1	TRBV7-9	TRBJ2-7	few	13	TGTGCCAGCCTGGGGACAGTAACCTACGAGCAGTACTTC	CASLGTVTYEQYF